This is a list of T cell receptor beta chains from one sample in a study of CD39 and CD103 CD8 tumor-infiltrating T cells. Repertoires were generated with immunoSEQ multiplex PCR, while TCRdb's copy carries only in-frame clones and drops some. Among some 1,400 clones listed, 55% were seen once. The sample taken for sequencing was CD39- CD103+ CD8+ T cells sorted from the tumor. All receptors come from a human donor with head and neck squamous cell carcinoma. The CDR3 runs from the conserved cysteine through the conserved F or W. The order of the fields is J gene, V gene, clone size, D gene, CDR3 protein, CDR3 DNA. A D gene is named only where the DNA matches it firmly. Clone size is not always given. Where it is, it says once, few, many or a class for expanded clones.

TRBJ2-3	TRBV28	.	.	CASSLSSGLDTQYF	TGTGCCAGCAGTTTATCTTCGGGTTTAGATACGCAGTATTTT
TRBJ2-1	TRBV27	.	.	CASSLGTTYNEQFF	TGTGCCAGCAGTTTAGGTACCACCTACAATGAGCAGTTCTTC
TRBJ2-3	TRBV5-6	.	TRBD1	CASRPDRGRLDTQYF	TGTGCCAGCAGACCCGACAGGGGGCGCTTGGATACGCAGTATTTT
TRBJ1-6	TRBV7-9	.	.	CASSSTGHPGSPLHF	TGTGCCAGCAGCTCGACGGGACACCCTGGGTCACCCCTCCACTTT
TRBJ2-7	TRBV7-9	few	.	CASSAHRDGLRPYEQYF	TGTGCCAGCAGCGCTCACCGGGACGGACTACGCCCCTACGAGCAGTACTTC
TRBJ2-3	TRBV11-2	.	.	CASSLGTITDTQYF	TGTGCCAGCAGCTTAGGGACAATCACAGATACGCAGTATTTT
TRBJ2-5	TRBV7-2	.	.	CASSRDFQETQYF	TGTGCCAGCAGCCGGGACTTCCAAGAGACCCAGTACTTC
TRBJ1-1	TRBV5-4	.	.	CASSFTGNEAFF	TGTGCCAGCAGCTTTACAGGCAACGAAGCTTTCTTT
TRBJ1-1	TRBV7-9	few	.	CASSLLTRVAPEAFF	TGTGCCAGCAGCTTACTCACCAGGGTAGCCCCTGAAGCTTTCTTT
TRBJ2-2	TRBV9	.	.	CASSGGANTGELFF	TGTGCCAGCAGCGGAGGGGCGAACACCGGGGAGCTGTTTTTT
TRBJ1-5	TRBV7-6	large	.	CASSANLAPNQPQHF	TGTGCCAGCAGCGCTAATTTGGCCCCTAATCAGCCCCAGCATTTT
TRBJ1-5	TRBV11-2	once	TRBD1	CASSFGQGFGQPQHF	TGTGCCAGCAGCTTCGGACAGGGTTTTGGTCAGCCCCAGCATTTT
TRBJ1-6	TRBV28	.	TRBD1	CASSWDRDNSPLHF	TGTGCCAGCAGTTGGGACAGGGATAATTCACCCCTCCACTTT
TRBJ1-1	TRBV4-3	large	.	CASSQDPREGGDTEAFF	TGCGCCAGCAGCCAAGATCCCCGGGAGGGAGGTGACACTGAAGCTTTCTTT
TRBJ1-5	TRBV27	large	.	CASSVAGSHQPQHF	TGTGCCAGCAGTGTGGCAGGGTCCCATCAGCCCCAGCATTTT
TRBJ1-4	TRBV19	.	TRBD1	CASSIFGQGDEKLFF	TGTGCCAGTAGTATCTTTGGACAGGGTGATGAAAAACTGTTTTTT
TRBJ2-7	TRBV7-9	.	.	CASSLSPGVRYEQYF	TGTGCCAGCAGCTTAAGCCCAGGGGTTCGCTACGAGCAGTACTTC